Presented here are 27 T cell receptor beta chains from one specimen sequenced in a study of blood T cell repertoires in COVID-19. TCRdb keeps only in-frame clones here, not all; method: immunoSEQ multiplex PCR. Seen here are some 45,000 clones, more than 80% observed once, and the top ten hold 6.4%. The sequencing input was peripheral blood. These receptor sequences come from a man between 65 and 85 years old with active COVID-19.

The chain employs TRBV30 and TRBJ1-1, with 7 positions matching TRBD1. From germline, CDR1 is GTSNPN and CDR2 SVGIG (reference sequence). This CDR3 spans 17 amino acids. V gave up 1 base and J gave up 3 bases; unmatched junction bases: 14. The CDR3 loop is CAWSAKQGFGWDTEAFF. As DNA, the CDR3 is TGTGCCTGGAGTGCCAAACAGGGGTTCGGGTGGGACACTGAAGCTTTCTTT.

The chain is built from TRBV5-1 and TRBJ2-7; TRBD1 is a possible D gene (5 bases). Germline CDR1 SGHRS, CDR2 YFSETQ. Deletions cut 4 bases from V and 3 bases from J, with 14 bases between. The CDR3 extends over 14 amino acids. CDR3 amino acids: CASSMQGTYYEQYF. In nucleotides, the CDR3 is TGCGCCAGCAGCATGCAGGGAACCTACTACGAGCAGTACTTC.

CDR3 nucleotide sequence: TGTGCCAGCAGCTTAAACGGGGGTTACGAGCAGTACTTC. Translation: CASSLNGGYEQYF. The V call is TRBV7-3, the J call TRBJ2-7; the D gene is possibly TRBD2 (6 bases). CDR3 size: 13 residues. Germline V gene data show CDR1 as SGHTA and CDR2 as FQGTGA. Trimming removed 1 base from V and 4 bases from J, with 8 bases in between.

The chain couples TRBV5-5 to TRBJ2-1, with 7 bases matching TRBD1. After removal of 4 bases from V and 10 bases from J, the junction contained 11 bases not matched to a gene. The CDR3 runs 14 residues. Germline V gene data show CDR1 as SGHKS and CDR2 as YYEKEE (reference sequence). DNA for the CDR3: TGTGCCAGCAGCCTCTCACCGGACAGGAAGGAGCAGTTCTTC. Its protein product is CASSLSPDRKEQFF.

The rearrangement joins TRBV4-3 to TRBJ2-6, with 9 bases aligning to TRBD1. The CDR3 covers 19 residues. In germline, CDR1 is LGHNA, CDR2 YSLEER. The trim removed 1 base at V and 0 bases at J, leaving 7 bases unmatched. The CDR3 DNA sequence: TGCGCCAGCAGCCAAGTTATCGGGACAGGGAACTCTGGGGCCAACGTCCTGACTTTC. Its translation: CASSQVIGTGNSGANVLTF.

Only one count was recorded for this clone. The CDR3: CAWSVNYDGLYNEQFF. In DNA form, the CDR3 reads TGTGCCTGGAGTGTTAATTATGATGGACTCTACAATGAGCAGTTCTTC. This chain links TRBV30 with TRBJ2-1, with D possibly TRBD2 on 5 matching bases. CDR1 and CDR2 from the germline V gene are GTSNPN and SVGIG (reference sequence). Trimming took 0 bases from V and 3 from J, leaving 15 bases between them. The CDR3 runs to 16 residues.

The V and J genes are TRBV27 and TRBJ2-5; 12 bases line up with TRBD2. Germline CDR1 and CDR2: MNHEY and SMNVEV (reference sequence). The CDR3 is 14 residues long. The V segment lost 5 bases and the J segment 5 bases; nucleotides outside the gene matches: 3. The CDR3 sequence: CASSRLAGVETQYF. CDR3 DNA sequence: TGTGCCAGCAGTCGACTAGCGGGGGTGGAGACCCAGTACTTC.

The genes are TRBV30 and TRBJ1-2, with D perhaps TRBD1 (6 bases). V was clipped by 3 bases and J by 4 bases, with 6 bases between them. CDR3 size: 11 residues. Germline CDR1 GTSNPN, CDR2 SVGIG (reference sequence). CDR3 region: CAWRDSYGYTF. As DNA, the CDR3 is TGTGCCTGGAGGGACAGCTATGGCTACACCTTC.

The chain has TRBV28 and TRBJ1-6; 7 bases fit TRBD1. CDR1 and CDR2 (germline): MDHEN, SYDVKM. This CDR3 is built from 16 residues. After removal of 7 bases from V and 0 bases from J, the junction contained 6 bases not matched to a gene. The CDR3 loop is CASNTDRSSYNSPLHF. CDR3 DNA: TGTGCCAGCAATACGGACAGGAGCTCCTATAATTCACCCCTCCACTTT.

The chain joins TRBV18 to TRBJ2-3; 7 nucleotides align to TRBD1. The CDR3 contains 15 residues. V was pared by 4 bases and J by 1 base, with 5 bases of the junction left unmatched. CDR1 KGHSH and CDR2 LQKENI come from the germline V gene. In DNA form, the CDR3 reads TGTGCCAGCTCACAAGGACAGGCCCGCACAGATACGCAGTATTTT. Translation gives CASSQGQARTDTQYF.

The V gene is TRBV11-2, the J gene TRBJ1-3, with D maybe TRBD1 (5 bases). The CDR3 runs 16 residues. The V gene lost 2 bases and the J gene lost 4 bases, with 15 bases spanning the gap. Germline CDR1 reads SGHAT; CDR2 reads FQNNGV. This CDR3 reads CASSLQGLVRGNTIYF. The CDR3 region has the DNA TGTGCCAGCAGCTTACAGGGACTCGTGCGCGGAAACACCATATATTTT. The whole variable domain, filled in from reference TRBV11-2 and TRBJ1-3, reads EAGVAQSPRYKIIEKRQSVAFWCNPISGHATLYWYQQILGQGPKLLIQFQNNGVVDDSQLPKDRFSAERLKGVDSTLKIQPAKLEDSAVYLCASSLQGLVRGNTIYFGEGSWLTVV.

The J gene is TRBJ1-1, the V gene TRBV2; 7 bases align to TRBD1. Germline V lookup: CDR1 SNHLY, CDR2 FYNNEI. The CDR3 covers 11 residues. V gave up 7 bases and J gave up 6 bases; unmatched junction bases: 2. This CDR3 is CASKQGAEAFF. CDR3 in DNA: TGTGCCAGCAAGCAGGGGGCTGAAGCTTTCTTT.

The chain recombines TRBV9 with TRBJ1-1, with 7 positions matching TRBD1. CDR1 and CDR2 from the germline V gene are SGDLS and YYNGEE. This CDR3 spans 13 amino acids. Germline trimming cut 6 bases from V and 1 base from J; bases unmatched to any gene: 3. CDR3 DNA: TGTGCCAGCACCCCAGGGGGGAACACTGAAGCTTTCTTT. Residues: CASTPGGNTEAFF.

The V gene is TRBV5-4, the J gene TRBJ2-1; possibly TRBD1 for D (6 bases). CDR3 length: 14 residues. V lost 4 bases to trimming and J lost 10 bases, with 18 bases between them. The germline gives CDR1 SGHNT, CDR2 YYREEE (reference sequence). CDR3 coding DNA: TGTGCCAGCAGCCCCGGCGGACAGACGACGGAGCAGTTCTTC. As protein: CASSPGGQTTEQFF.

The chain carries TRBV4-1 and TRBJ1-4; TRBD1 aligns across 12 bases. This CDR3 is built from 18 residues. Germline CDR1 and CDR2: MGHRA and YSYEKL. Losses at the gene ends were 4 bases for V and 10 bases for J; bases not matched to a gene: 16. This CDR3 is CASSPIVRDRGRLRKLFF. For the CDR3, the DNA is TGCGCCAGCAGCCCAATAGTTCGGGACAGGGGGCGCCTGAGAAAACTGTTTTTT.

The rearrangement joins TRBV28 to TRBJ2-4, with D possibly matching TRBD2 (5 bases). V was clipped by 4 bases and J by 0 bases, with 10 bases between them. Germline CDR1 reads MDHEN; CDR2 reads SYDVKM. This CDR3 contains 15 residues. CDR3: CASSSGGLAKNIQYF. The CDR3 nucleotides read TGTGCCAGCAGTTCCGGAGGTTTAGCCAAAAACATTCAGTACTTC.

V gene TRBV4-3 combines with J gene TRBJ2-3, with 8 nucleotides matching TRBD2. The length of the CDR3 is 17 residues. Germline CDR1 reads LGHNA; CDR2 reads YSLEER. Losses at the gene ends were 1 base for V and 3 bases for J; bases not matched to a gene: 9. CDR3 residues: CASSQVARGVGTDTQYF. The CDR3, as DNA: TGCGCCAGCAGCCAAGTTGCGCGGGGGGTAGGGACAGATACGCAGTATTTT.

This chain links TRBV25-1 with TRBJ2-7; TRBD1 aligns across 11 bases. This CDR3 has 13 residues. Germline-derived CDR1 and CDR2 are MGHDK and SYGVNS. V gave up 5 bases and J gave up 7 bases; unmatched junction bases: 4. CDR3 in DNA: TGTGCCAGCAGTAAGGACAGGGGGCTTGAGCAGTACTTC. It is translated as CASSKDRGLEQYF.

The genes are TRBV4-1 and TRBJ1-2, with TRBD1 matching over 8 bases. The CDR3 extends over 15 amino acids. Germline V lookup: CDR1 MGHRA, CDR2 YSYEKL. V lost 2 bases, J lost 7 bases, and 9 bases stayed unmatched. The CDR3 loop reads CASSQTGQGASGYTF. As DNA, the CDR3 is TGCGCCAGCAGCCAAACTGGACAGGGAGCGAGTGGCTACACCTTC.

The chain employs TRBV27 and TRBJ2-7, with unresolved D. The length of the CDR3 is 14 residues. Germline loops: CDR1 MNHEY, CDR2 SMNVEV (reference sequence). Trimming took off 2 bases at V and 1 base at J, with 9 bases between the two ends. The CDR3 region has the DNA TGTGCCAGCAGTTTAGTCTCAGCGTCCTACGAGCAGTACTTC. Protein: CASSLVSASYEQYF.

This clone was observed once. This chain links TRBV23-1 with TRBJ1-6, with D tentatively TRBD1 (5 bases). TRBV23-1 is assigned to the ORF class and has an uncertain function. This CDR3 has 16 amino acids. V lost 2 bases and J 7 bases, leaving 15 bases between the germline ends. CDR3 protein: CASSQPEHQGNSPLHF. The CDR3 DNA sequence: TGCGCCAGCAGTCAACCGGAGCACCAGGGAAATTCACCCCTCCACTTT.

The rearrangement joins TRBV6-2 or TRBV6-3 to TRBJ1-6, with 7 bases identical to TRBD1. The germline gives CDR1 MNHEY, CDR2 SVGEGT. The CDR3 has 14 amino acids. V was pared by 5 bases and J by 5 bases, with 3 bases of the junction left unmatched. CDR3 residues: CASSPGTDNSPLHF. In DNA form, the CDR3 reads TGTGCCAGCAGTCCGGGGACAGATAATTCACCCCTCCACTTT.

The chain has TRBV20-1 and TRBJ2-3; tentative D call: TRBD2 (6 bases). V lost 7 bases and J 6 bases, leaving 11 bases between the germline ends. This CDR3 has 11 residues. The germline gives CDR1 DFQATT, CDR2 SNEGSKA (reference sequence). This CDR3 is CSEWGVDTQYF. In DNA form, the CDR3 reads TGCAGTGAATGGGGGGTGGATACGCAGTATTTT.

The chain recombines TRBV7-9 with TRBJ2-1; possible D gene TRBD1, 5 bases. Germline values: CDR1 SEHNR, CDR2 FQNEAQ (reference sequence). The length of the CDR3 is 15 residues. V lost 3 bases and J 4 bases, leaving 13 bases between the germline ends. DNA of the CDR3: TGTGCCAGCAGCTTGGGGCAGGGCGGATACAATGAGCAGTTCTTC. It encodes CASSLGQGGYNEQFF.

V usage is TRBV30 and J usage is TRBJ2-6, with D possibly TRBD1 on 6 matching bases. The V end lost 2 bases, the J end lost 0 bases, and 17 bases lay between the germline ends. Germline loops: CDR1 GTSNPN, CDR2 SVGIG (reference sequence). CDR3 size: 18 residues. This CDR3 reads CAWSPQGLGTSGANVLTF. The CDR3 region has the DNA TGTGCCTGGAGTCCACAGGGCCTTGGGACCTCTGGGGCCAACGTCCTGACTTTC.

This chain links TRBV19 with TRBJ1-2; 7 nucleotides agree with TRBD1. V lost 6 bases and J lost 1; bases outside the gene matches: 8. The CDR3 sequence is 15 residues long. CDR1 and CDR2 from the germline V gene are LNHDA and SQIVND (reference sequence). The CDR3 reads CASRKTGSYNYGYTF. The CDR3, as DNA: TGTGCCAGTAGAAAGACAGGGTCTTATAACTATGGCTACACCTTC.

This chain links TRBV6-5 with TRBJ1-4; D not resolved. The CDR3 length is 14 residues. Germline CDR1 is MNHEY and CDR2 is SVGAGI. Trimming cost V 6 bases and J 4 bases, with 12 bases left between them. The CDR3 region has the DNA TGTGCCAGCAGACCCGGGAGAATTAATGAAAAACTGTTTTTT. This encodes CASRPGRINEKLFF.